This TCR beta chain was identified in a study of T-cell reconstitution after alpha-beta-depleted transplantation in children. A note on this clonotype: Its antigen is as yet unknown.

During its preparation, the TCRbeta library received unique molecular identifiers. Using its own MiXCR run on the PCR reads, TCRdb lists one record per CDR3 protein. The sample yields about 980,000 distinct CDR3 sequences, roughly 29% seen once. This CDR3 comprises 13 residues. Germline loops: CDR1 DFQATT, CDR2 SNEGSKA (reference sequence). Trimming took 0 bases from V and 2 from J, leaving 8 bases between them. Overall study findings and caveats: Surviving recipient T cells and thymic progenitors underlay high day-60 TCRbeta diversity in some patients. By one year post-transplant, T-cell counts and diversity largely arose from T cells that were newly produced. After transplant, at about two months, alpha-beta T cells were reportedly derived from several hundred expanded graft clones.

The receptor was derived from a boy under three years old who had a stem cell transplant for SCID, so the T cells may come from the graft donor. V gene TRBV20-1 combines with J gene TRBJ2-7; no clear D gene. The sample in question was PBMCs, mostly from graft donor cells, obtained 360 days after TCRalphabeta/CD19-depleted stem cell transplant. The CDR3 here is CSARDLRTYEQYF. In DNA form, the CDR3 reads TGCAGTGCTAGAGATTTGCGAACCTACGAGCAGTACTTC.